The 18 T cell receptor beta chains below were found in one sample sequenced in a study of cytomegalovirus exposure and HLA in healthy donors. TCRdb's copy holds only in-frame clones and misses some; the assay was immunoSEQ multiplex PCR. The table includes under 200,000 clones, more than 75% detected once. Material for sequencing was PBMCs. These receptors were obtained from a man aged 18-30 years in good health and CMV-seropositive.

This clone was counted only a few times. The rearrangement links TRBV7-8 to TRBJ2-3, with a tentative D call TRBD1 (5 bases). Germline V gene sequence: CDR1 SGHVS, CDR2 FQNEAQ. The CDR3 contains 16 residues. V was pared by 1 base and J by 0 bases, with 11 bases between. This CDR3 is CASSLGGRASTDTQYF. The DNA of the CDR3 is TGTGCCAGCAGCTTAGGGGGCAGGGCGAGCACAGATACGCAGTATTTT. The variable domain in full, completed from reference TRBV7-8 and TRBJ2-3, reads GAGVSQSPRYKVAKRGQDVALRCDPISGHVSLFWYQQALGQGPEFLTYFQNEAQLDKSGLPSDRFFAERPEGSVSTLKIQRTQQEDSAVYLCASSLGGRASTDTQYFGPGTRLTVL.

This chain joins TRBV19 and TRBJ2-7; 8 nucleotides line up with TRBD1. This CDR3 spans 14 amino acids. Germline V gene sequence: CDR1 LNHDA, CDR2 SQIVND (reference sequence). V dropped 4 bases and J dropped 3; count of bases not matched to a gene: 5. The CDR3 here is CASSTTGAGYEQYF. The CDR3 nucleotides are TGTGCCAGTAGTACGACAGGGGCTGGCTACGAGCAGTACTTC.

The V gene is TRBV4-1, the J gene TRBJ1-2; no firm D call. The CDR3 sequence is 15 residues long. From germline, CDR1 is MGHRA and CDR2 YSYEKL. The ends were cut back, 4 bases at V and 2 bases at J, with 14 bases in the middle. The CDR3 sequence: CASSRSVSSNYGYTF. Here the CDR3 DNA reads TGCGCCAGCAGCCGGTCGGTGAGCTCCAACTATGGCTACACCTTC.

The chain links TRBV7-2 to TRBJ2-3, with 7 nucleotides matching TRBD2. CDR1 and CDR2 (germline): SGHTA, FQGNSA. After removal of 5 bases from V and 8 bases from J, the junction contained 13 bases not matched to a gene. The CDR3 runs 15 residues. The chain's CDR3 is CASSIALAAPATQYF. The CDR3 DNA follows: TGTGCCAGCAGCATCGCCCTAGCGGCCCCCGCTACGCAGTATTTT.

The gene calls are TRBV18 and TRBJ1-5; 7 bases line up with TRBD1. Germline-derived CDR1 and CDR2 are KGHSH and LQKENI. The V segment lost 3 bases and the J segment 10 bases; nucleotides outside the gene matches: 15. The CDR3 extends over 16 amino acids. CDR3 amino acids: CASSPAGTDVLVPQHF. CDR3 coding DNA: TGTGCCAGCTCACCTGCCGGGACAGACGTATTAGTTCCCCAGCATTTT.

The chain joins TRBV2 to TRBJ1-5; D ambiguous. The germline gives CDR1 SNHLY, CDR2 FYNNEI. The CDR3 contains 13 residues. With 5 bases removed from V and 9 bases from J, the gap between germline ends came to 14 bases. The CDR3 region is CASSPLTSGPQHF. The CDR3, as DNA: TGTGCCAGCAGTCCCCTCACCTCAGGGCCCCAGCATTTT.

The chain combines TRBV4-1 with TRBJ2-6; weak D call: TRBD2 (5 bases). The V end lost 4 bases, the J end lost 0 bases, and 13 bases lay between the germline ends. The germline CDR1 and CDR2 sequences are MGHRA and YSYEKL. The CDR3 runs 17 residues. CDR3 nucleotide sequence: TGCGCCAGCAGCCGCGAGCCGAGGGCCTCTGGGGCCAACGTCCTGACTTTC. This gives the protein CASSREPRASGANVLTF.

This rearrangement joins TRBV5-1 to TRBJ1-3, with D perhaps matching TRBD1 (5 bases). The V gene lost 0 bases and the J gene lost 4 bases, with 8 bases spanning the gap. CDR3 length: 14 residues. Germline loops: CDR1 SGHRS, CDR2 YFSETQ. The CDR3 coding sequence is TGCGCCAGCAGCTTGGCGGGGGAAGGAAACACCATATATTTT. Protein product: CASSLAGEGNTIYF.

This rearrangement joins TRBV19 to TRBJ2-4, with TRBD2 matching over 9 bases. The CDR3 spans 12 residues. CDR1 and CDR2 from the germline V gene are LNHDA and SQIVND (reference sequence). V gave up 7 bases and J gave up 7 bases; unmatched junction bases: 2. CDR3 in DNA: TGTGCCAGTATTAGCGGGAGTAACATTCAGTACTTC. Protein sequence: CASISGSNIQYF.

The rearrangement joins TRBV7-2 to TRBJ1-1; D gene uncertain. Deletions cut 2 bases from V and 4 bases from J, with 8 bases between. CDR3 length equals 13 residues. Germline V gene data show CDR1 as SGHTA and CDR2 as FQGNSA. The CDR3 nucleotides are TGTGCCAGCAGCTTATTTGGAGGCACTGAAGCTTTCTTT. This gives the protein CASSLFGGTEAFF.

Regarding this clone: One end of the junction does not line up with germline, which may come from a read error. The chain uses TRBV19 and TRBJ1-3; the D gene is possibly TRBD1 (5 bases). The CDR3 length is 11 residues. The V gene's germline CDR1 is LNHDA and CDR2 SQIVND (reference sequence). CDR3 residues: CASSMGRQRNF. In nucleotides, the CDR3 is TGTGCCAGTAGTATGGGGCGGCAGAGGAATTTT.

Only one count was recorded for this clone. The chain links TRBV5-5 to TRBJ1-2; a possible D gene is TRBD1 (5 bases). Trimming left V 4 bases short and J 4 bases short, with 11 bases between. Germline V lookup: CDR1 SGHKS, CDR2 YYEKEE (reference sequence). This CDR3 is 13 amino acids long. The DNA for the CDR3 is TGTGCCAGCAGCCTCCGACAGATCTATGGCTACACCTTC. Translating gives CASSLRQIYGYTF.

This chain connects TRBV15 to TRBJ1-5, with 8 bases that match TRBD1. The CDR3 totals 15 residues. The V and J ends lost 8 bases and 2 bases, in that order; junction bases with no gene match: 8. Per germline, CDR1 LNHNV and CDR2 YYDKDF (reference sequence). The CDR3 nucleotides read TGTGCCACCCGGGACAGGAGGACAGGCAATCAGCCCCAGCATTTT. Its translation is CATRDRRTGNQPQHF. The full variable domain, in which reference TRBV15 and TRBJ1-5 provide the parts outside the CDR3, is DAMVIQNPRYQVTQFGKPVTLSCSQTLNHNVMYWYQQKSSQAPKLLFHYYDKDFNNEADTPDNFQSRRPNTSFCFLDIRSPGLGDTAMYLCATRDRRTGNQPQHFGDGTRLSIL.

This sequence joins TRBV13 and TRBJ2-7; 10 bases are a match to TRBD1. The ends lost 4 bases at V and 5 bases at J; junction bases unmatched: 8. This CDR3 is 15 amino acids long. Germline lookup yields CDR1 PRHDT and CDR2 FYEKMQ (reference sequence). Here the CDR3 reads CASSSSDRGGNEQYF. Written as DNA, the CDR3 is TGTGCCAGCAGCTCCTCGGACAGGGGGGGCAACGAGCAGTACTTC.

V and J are TRBV9 and TRBJ1-1; the match to TRBD1 covers 9 bases. The CDR3 has 15 amino acids. V lost 4 bases to trimming and J lost 7 bases; unmatched junction nucleotides: 11. The germline V gene encodes CDR1 SGDLS and CDR2 YYNGEE. The chain's CDR3 is CASSSRGQGRDEAFF. For the CDR3, the DNA is TGTGCCAGCAGCTCGAGAGGACAGGGGCGCGATGAAGCTTTCTTT.

This clone has a single count. The rearrangement uses TRBV5-6 and TRBJ2-2, with 7 nucleotides matching TRBD1. This CDR3 comprises 16 residues. Germline V gives CDR1 SGHDT, CDR2 YYEEEE. J was trimmed by 7 bases and V by 0 bases; bases with no gene match: 9. The CDR3 is CASSLGGSQGVGELFF. Here the CDR3 DNA reads TGTGCCAGCAGCTTGGGAGGATCGCAGGGGGTCGGGGAGCTGTTTTTT.

This sequence joins TRBV2 and TRBJ2-1; possibly TRBD1 for D (6 bases). Trimming took off 4 bases at V and 4 bases at J, with 8 bases between the two ends. The germline gives CDR1 SNHLY, CDR2 FYNNEI. This CDR3 has 13 residues. This CDR3 is CASSVTGYNEQFF. In DNA form, the CDR3 reads TGTGCCAGCAGTGTAACAGGGTACAATGAGCAGTTCTTC.

The chain links TRBV29-1 to TRBJ2-5; D is undetermined. CDR1 and CDR2 from the germline V gene are SQVTM and ANQGSEA. V lost 7 bases and J lost 4, with 13 bases in between. This CDR3 is built from 12 residues. CDR3 nucleotides: TGCAGCGCCGAACCGGAGAGAGAGACCCAGTACTTC. Translated: CSAEPERETQYF.